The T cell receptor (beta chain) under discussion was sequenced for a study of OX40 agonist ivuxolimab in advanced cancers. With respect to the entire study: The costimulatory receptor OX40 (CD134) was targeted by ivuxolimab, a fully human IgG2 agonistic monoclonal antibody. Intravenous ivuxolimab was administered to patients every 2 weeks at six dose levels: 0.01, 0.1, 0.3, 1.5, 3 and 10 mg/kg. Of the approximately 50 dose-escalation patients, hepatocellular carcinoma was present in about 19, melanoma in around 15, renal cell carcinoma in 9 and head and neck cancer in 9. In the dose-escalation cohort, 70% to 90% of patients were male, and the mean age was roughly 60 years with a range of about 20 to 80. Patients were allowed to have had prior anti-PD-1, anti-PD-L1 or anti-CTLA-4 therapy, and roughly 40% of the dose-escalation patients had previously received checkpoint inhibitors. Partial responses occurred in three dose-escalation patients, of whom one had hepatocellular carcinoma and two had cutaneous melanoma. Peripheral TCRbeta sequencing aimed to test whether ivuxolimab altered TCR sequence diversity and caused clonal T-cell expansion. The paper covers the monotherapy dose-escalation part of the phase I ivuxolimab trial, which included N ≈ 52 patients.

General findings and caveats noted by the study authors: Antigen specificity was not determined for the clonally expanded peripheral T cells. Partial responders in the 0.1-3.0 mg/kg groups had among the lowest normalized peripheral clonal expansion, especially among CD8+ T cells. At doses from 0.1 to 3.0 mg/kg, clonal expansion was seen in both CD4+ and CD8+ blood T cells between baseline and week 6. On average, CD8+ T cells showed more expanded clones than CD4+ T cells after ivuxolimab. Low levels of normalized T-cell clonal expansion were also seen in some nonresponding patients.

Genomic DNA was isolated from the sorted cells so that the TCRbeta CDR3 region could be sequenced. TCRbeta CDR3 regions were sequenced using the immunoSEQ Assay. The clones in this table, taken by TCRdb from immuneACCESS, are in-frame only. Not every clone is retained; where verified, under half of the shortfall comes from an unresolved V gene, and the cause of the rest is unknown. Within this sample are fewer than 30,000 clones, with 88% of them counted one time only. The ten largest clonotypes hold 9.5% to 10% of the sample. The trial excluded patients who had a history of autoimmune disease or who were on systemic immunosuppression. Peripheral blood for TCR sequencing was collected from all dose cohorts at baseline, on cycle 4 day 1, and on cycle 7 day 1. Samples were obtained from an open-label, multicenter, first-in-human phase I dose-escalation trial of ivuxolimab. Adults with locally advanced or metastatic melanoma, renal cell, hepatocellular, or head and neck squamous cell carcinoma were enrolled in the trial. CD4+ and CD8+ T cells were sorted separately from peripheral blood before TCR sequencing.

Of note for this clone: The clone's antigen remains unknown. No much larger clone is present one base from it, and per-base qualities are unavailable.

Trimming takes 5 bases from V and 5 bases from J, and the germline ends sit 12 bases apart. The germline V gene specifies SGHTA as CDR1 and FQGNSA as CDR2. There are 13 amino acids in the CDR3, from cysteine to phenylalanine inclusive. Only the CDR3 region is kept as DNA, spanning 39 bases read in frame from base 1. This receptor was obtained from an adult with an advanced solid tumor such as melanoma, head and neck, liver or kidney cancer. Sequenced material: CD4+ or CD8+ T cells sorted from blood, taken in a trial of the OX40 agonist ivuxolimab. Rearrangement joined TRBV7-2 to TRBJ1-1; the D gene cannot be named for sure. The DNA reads TGTGCCAGCAGCAGAGGACGAGGGACTGAAGCTTTCTTT. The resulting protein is CASSRGRGTEAFF. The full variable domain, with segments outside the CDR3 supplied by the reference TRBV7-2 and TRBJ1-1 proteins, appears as GAGVSQSPSNKVTEKGKDVELRCDPISGHTALYWYRQSLGQGLEFLIYFQGNSAPDKSGLPSDRFSAERTGGSVSTLTIQRTQQEDSAVYLCASSRGRGTEAFFGQGTRLTVV.